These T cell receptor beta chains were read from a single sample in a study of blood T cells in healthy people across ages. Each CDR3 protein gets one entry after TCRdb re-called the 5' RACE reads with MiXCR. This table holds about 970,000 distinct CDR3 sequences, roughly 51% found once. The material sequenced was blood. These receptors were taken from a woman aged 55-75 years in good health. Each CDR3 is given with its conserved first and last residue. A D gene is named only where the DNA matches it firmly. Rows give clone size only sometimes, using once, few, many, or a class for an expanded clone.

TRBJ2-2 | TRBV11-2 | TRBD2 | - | CASSLGAGARTGELFF | TGTGCCAGCAGCTTAGGAGCGGGAGCGAGGACCGGGGAGCTGTTTTTT
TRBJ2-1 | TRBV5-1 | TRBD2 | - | CASAAGTSGMVDEQFF | TGCGCCAGCGCAGCCGGGACTAGCGGGATGGTCGATGAGCAGTTCTTC
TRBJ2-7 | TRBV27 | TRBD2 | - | CASSTGLVYEQYF | TGTGCCAGCAGTACGGGACTAGTCTACGAGCAGTACTTC
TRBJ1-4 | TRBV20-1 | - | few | CSARRQINEKLFF | TGCAGTGCTAGGCGGCAGATAAATGAAAAACTGTTTTTT
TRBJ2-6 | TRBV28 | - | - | CASSLSRGGANVLTF | TGTGCCAGCAGCCTTTCTAGGGGTGGGGCCAACGTCCTGACTTTC
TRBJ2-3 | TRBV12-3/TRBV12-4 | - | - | CASGKVADTQYF | TGTGCCAGCGGGAAAGTAGCAGATACGCAGTATTTT
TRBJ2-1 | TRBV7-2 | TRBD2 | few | CASSPPGLARYNEQFF | TGTGCCAGCAGCCCCCCCGGACTAGCGCGTTACAATGAGCAGTTCTTC
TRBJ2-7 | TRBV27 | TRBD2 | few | CASSSRSSGSRYEQYF | TGTGCCAGCAGTTCTCGGTCTAGCGGGAGTCGGTACGAGCAGTACTTC
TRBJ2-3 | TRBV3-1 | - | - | CASSQGAGYTQYF | TGTGCCAGCAGCCAGGGGGCAGGATATACGCAGTATTTT
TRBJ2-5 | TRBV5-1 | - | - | CASKGLQETQYF | TGCGCCAGCAAGGGACTTCAAGAGACCCAGTACTTC
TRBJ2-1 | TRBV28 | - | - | CASSLGSFNNEQFF | TGTGCCAGCAGTTTAGGTAGTTTCAACAATGAGCAGTTCTTC